Shown below are 6 T cell receptor beta chains from a single sample sequenced in a study of T cell repertoires in cytomegalovirus infection. These TCRs' antigens remain unknown. TCRdb called the reads again in MiXCR, with one record for every CDR3 protein. The sample has about 480,000 distinct CDR3 sequences; roughly a third are singletons. The sequencing used cultured PBMCs, collected from culture after CMV antigen stimulation. The origin of the receptors is a human donor in good health (CMV status not recorded). Some clones in this sample may be carry-over from other donors' samples.

The gene calls are TRBV4-1 and TRBJ2-1; D is unclear. V was clipped by 4 bases and J by 0 bases, with 13 bases between them. The length of the CDR3 is 16 residues. CDR1 is MGHRA and CDR2 is YSYEKL in the germline V gene. The chain's CDR3 is CASSPVGLGSYNEQFF. The DNA for the CDR3 is TGCGCCAGCAGCCCGGTAGGTCTTGGCTCCTACAATGAGCAGTTCTTC.

This clonotype has more than one count but fewer than ten. The chain is built from TRBV12-3 or TRBV12-4 and TRBJ1-5, with 9 bases identical to TRBD1. The CDR3 is 15 residues long. V lost 6 bases, J lost 7 bases, and 10 bases stayed unmatched. As DNA, the CDR3 is TGTGCCAGCAGCCCTGGGACAGGGAAGTGGCAGCCCCAGCATTTT. It is translated as CASSPGTGKWQPQHF.

In its sample, this clonotype was seen a few times. V gene TRBV19 combines with J gene TRBJ2-1; 11 bases align to TRBD2. Germline lookup yields CDR1 LNHDA and CDR2 SQIVND (reference sequence). V shed 5 bases, J shed 4 bases, and the junction held 7 bases outside the gene matches. The CDR3 is 16 amino acids. CDR3 DNA: TGTGCCAGTAGTTTTGGGACTAGCGGACTATACAATGAGCAGTTCTTC. As protein: CASSFGTSGLYNEQFF. The whole variable domain, remainder taken from reference TRBV19 and TRBJ2-1, is DGGITQSPKYLFRKEGQNVTLSCEQNLNHDAMYWYRQDPGQGLRLIYYSQIVNDFQKGDIAEGYSVSREKKESFPLTVTSAQKNPTAFYLCASSFGTSGLYNEQFFGPGTRLTVL.

V and J are TRBV5-6 and TRBJ2-1, with no clear D. The germline V gene has CDR1 SGHDT and CDR2 YYEEEE. The CDR3 has 13 residues. V lost 1 base, J lost 5 bases, and 7 bases lay in between. The CDR3 loop is CASSLPDNNEQFF. In nucleotides, the CDR3 is TGTGCCAGCAGCTTGCCCGACAACAATGAGCAGTTCTTC.

The chain carries TRBV6-6 and TRBJ1-4; D not resolved. Germline V lookup: CDR1 MNHNY, CDR2 SVGAGI (reference sequence). This CDR3 region has 15 residues. V lost 5 bases and J lost 7, with 17 bases in between. The CDR3 DNA follows: TGTGCCAGCAGTCAACGGACCTGGGGTAGTGAAAAACTGTTTTTT. This sequence encodes CASSQRTWGSEKLFF.

The V gene is TRBV30, the J gene TRBJ2-2, with D tentatively TRBD1 or TRBD2 (5 bases each). The CDR3 covers 15 residues. Germline values: CDR1 GTSNPN, CDR2 SVGIG (reference sequence). V was shortened by 3 bases and J by 3 bases, with 14 bases between the two germline ends. DNA for the CDR3: TGTGCCTGGAGGCCCCCCGGGACCTACACCGGGGAGCTGTTTTTT. It is translated as CAWRPPGTYTGELFF.